What follows are 26 T cell receptor beta chains derived from one specimen sequenced in a study of PD-1 blockade in classical Hodgkin lymphoma. This table comes from immunoSEQ multiplex PCR, and its TCRdb copy is limited to in-frame clones, with some not included. The sample contains 17,000 or so clones, approximately 90% of which appear only once. Time point described: newly diagnosed, previously untreated cHL patient sample. Sequences were obtained from peripheral blood mononuclear cells (PBMCs). All receptors come from a human donor with classical Hodgkin lymphoma.

This clone was recorded once. V is TRBV19 and J is TRBJ1-2, with TRBD1 matching 10 bases. Germline CDR1 reads LNHDA; CDR2 reads SQIVND (reference sequence). Trimming cost V 6 bases and J 6 bases; bases outside gene matches: 1. CDR3 length equals 12 residues. This CDR3 reads CASSGQGDGYTF. CDR3 DNA: TGTGCCAGTAGCGGACAGGGGGATGGCTACACCTTC. Full variable domain (remainder filled in from reference TRBV19 and TRBJ1-2): DGGITQSPKYLFRKEGQNVTLSCEQNLNHDAMYWYRQDPGQGLRLIYYSQIVNDFQKGDIAEGYSVSREKKESFPLTVTSAQKNPTAFYLCASSGQGDGYTFGSGTRLTVV.

This chain joins TRBV7-9 and TRBJ2-2, with a weak D call TRBD2 (6 bases). The CDR3 length is 15 residues. V lost 5 bases and J 5 bases, leaving 15 bases between the germline ends. The germline CDR1 and CDR2 sequences are SEHNR and FQNEAQ (reference sequence). The CDR3: CASSPGTPITGELFF. The CDR3 DNA sequence: TGTGCCAGCAGCCCCGGGACTCCGATTACCGGGGAGCTGTTTTTT.

The chain carries TRBV11-3 and TRBJ2-5; 10 bases are a match to TRBD2. The length of the CDR3 is 15 residues. Germline V gives CDR1 SGHNT, CDR2 YENEEA. The junction had 9 bases not matched to a gene; V was cut back by 1 base and J by 10 bases. As DNA, the CDR3 is TGTGCCAGCAGCTTAGGCGGACTAGCGGAGGACTACCAGTACTTC. This sequence encodes CASSLGGLAEDYQYF.

The chain uses TRBV11-2 and TRBJ2-1; D possibly corresponds to TRBD2 (6 bases). With 1 base removed from V and 4 bases from J, the gap between germline ends came to 8 bases. Germline values: CDR1 SGHAT, CDR2 FQNNGV. The CDR3 spans 14 residues. The CDR3 DNA follows: TGTGCCAGCAGCTTAGCGGGAGAGTACAATGAGCAGTTCTTC. As protein: CASSLAGEYNEQFF.

A single count supports this clone. The chain recombines TRBV18 with TRBJ1-5; D call uncertain. The CDR3 spans 15 residues. Germline V gene lookup returns CDR1 KGHSH and CDR2 LQKENI. The germline V and J ends were trimmed by 0 bases and 4 bases, with 10 bases remaining between them. In DNA, the CDR3 is TGTGCCAGCTCACCACCGTCTAGCGGGAATCAGCCCCAGCATTTT. Translation gives CASSPPSSGNQPQHF.

The rearrangement joins TRBV27 to TRBJ2-3; D not resolved. Germline V gene lookup returns CDR1 MNHEY and CDR2 SMNVEV (reference sequence). The CDR3 is 13 amino acids. V gave up 3 bases and J gave up 2 bases, with 6 bases separating them. CDR3 sequence: CASSLVYTDTQYF. The CDR3 nucleotides are TGTGCCAGCAGTTTGGTGTACACAGATACGCAGTATTTT.

In DNA form, the CDR3 reads TGTGCCAGCGCCCGGGACAGCGATAATTCACCCCTCCACTTT. Translated, it gives CASARDSDNSPLHF. J is TRBJ1-6 and V is TRBV5-4; 7 bases are shared with TRBD1. The V and J ends lost 7 bases and 5 bases, in that order; junction bases with no gene match: 6. Germline loops: CDR1 SGHNT, CDR2 YYREEE (reference sequence). The CDR3 covers 14 residues.

This rearrangement joins TRBV6-1 to TRBJ2-7; 9 bases map to TRBD1. The CDR3 has 15 amino acids. Germline V gives CDR1 MNHNS, CDR2 SASEGT. After removal of 1 base from V and 1 base from J, the junction contained 2 bases not matched to a gene. CDR3 amino acids: CASSEGTGESYEQYF. DNA of the CDR3: TGTGCCAGCAGTGAAGGGACAGGGGAGTCCTACGAGCAGTACTTC.

V usage is TRBV5-1 and J usage is TRBJ2-3, with D hard to call. CDR1 is SGHRS and CDR2 is YFSETQ in the germline V gene. Trimming removed 4 bases at V and 2 bases at J, with 11 bases between. There are 14 residues in the CDR3. Written as DNA, the CDR3 is TGCGCCAGCAGCCCGGAACCTCTCACAGATACGCAGTATTTT. This sequence encodes CASSPEPLTDTQYF.

The genes are TRBV5-4 and TRBJ2-1, with 10 bases matching TRBD2. Germline V gives CDR1 SGHNT, CDR2 YYREEE (reference sequence). J gave up 4 bases and V 4 bases, and 5 bases lay outside the gene matches. This CDR3 has 15 residues. CDR3 coding DNA: TGTGCCAGCAGCACCGTTAGCGGGAGGTACAATGAGCAGTTCTTC. This translates into CASSTVSGRYNEQFF.

The rearrangement links TRBV29-1 to TRBJ1-1; D is ambiguous. The CDR3 sequence is 13 residues long. Trimming shortened V by 4 bases and J by 3 bases, and 12 bases separated the two germline ends. Per the germline V gene, CDR1 is SQVTM and CDR2 is ANQGSEA. In DNA, the CDR3 is TGCAGCGTTGCACTACTCGGGGACACTGAAGCTTTCTTT. This encodes CSVALLGDTEAFF.

The genes are TRBV7-9 and TRBJ2-5; 13 nucleotides line up with TRBD2. Trimming removed 3 bases from V and 4 bases from J; junction bases left unmatched: 8. This CDR3 contains 17 residues. Germline V CDR1 and CDR2: SEHNR, FQNEAQ (reference sequence). CDR3 DNA sequence: TGTGCCAGCAGCTTTGGACTAGCGGGAGTGTACGCAGAGACCCAGTACTTC. It codes for CASSFGLAGVYAETQYF.

This clone was counted once. J is TRBJ1-5 and V is TRBV19; TRBD1 matches 10 bases. CDR3 length: 15 amino acids. Germline V gene data show CDR1 as LNHDA and CDR2 as SQIVND (reference sequence). Trimming at V came to 5 bases and at J to 7 bases, leaving 8 bases not matched to a gene. The CDR3 nucleotides are TGTGCCAGTAGTCCCGGGACAGGGGAATACCAGCCCCAGCATTTT. It yields the protein CASSPGTGEYQPQHF.

The V and J genes are TRBV5-1 and TRBJ1-1; perhaps TRBD1 as D (6 bases). Trimming pared 0 bases from V and 0 bases from J, leaving 9 bases between. The CDR3 is 15 residues long. The germline gives CDR1 SGHRS, CDR2 YFSETQ. The DNA of the CDR3 is TGCGCCAGCAGCTTGGAAGGGGGAATGAACACTGAAGCTTTCTTT. This encodes CASSLEGGMNTEAFF.

The chain uses TRBV28 and TRBJ1-1; D not resolved. Germline V gene lookup returns CDR1 MDHEN and CDR2 SYDVKM. The V gene lost 2 bases and the J gene lost 6 bases, with 4 bases spanning the gap. CDR3 length: 11 residues. DNA for the CDR3: TGTGCCAGCAGTTTAGGGGCTGAAGCTTTCTTT. Residues: CASSLGAEAFF.

The V and J genes are TRBV11-2 and TRBJ2-5; D not resolved. The CDR3 runs to 11 residues. The V end was cut by 0 bases, the J end by 4 bases, with 0 bases between. Per germline, CDR1 SGHAT and CDR2 FQNNGV. CDR3 amino acids: CASSLEETQYF. CDR3 DNA: TGTGCCAGCAGCTTAGAAGAGACCCAGTACTTC.

V and J are TRBV27 and TRBJ2-1; TRBD2 aligns across 8 bases. V lost 2 bases and J lost 1; bases outside the gene matches: 4. The length of the CDR3 is 16 residues. Germline values: CDR1 MNHEY, CDR2 SMNVEV (reference sequence). The CDR3 sequence: CASSLASGYSYNEQFF. CDR3 nucleotides: TGTGCCAGCAGTTTAGCTAGCGGGTATTCCTACAATGAGCAGTTCTTC.

CDR3 sequence (DNA): TGTGCCAGCACCACTCCAGTGGGACAGGGATATGGGCAGTACTTC. Residues: CASTTPVGQGYGQYF. This chain connects TRBV25-1 to TRBJ2-7; TRBD1 aligns across 9 bases. The germline CDR1 and CDR2 sequences are MGHDK and SYGVNS. The CDR3 extends over 15 amino acids. Unmatched junction bases numbered 16, after V lost 7 bases and J lost 9 bases.

The V and J genes are TRBV19 and TRBJ2-3; TRBD2 might be the D (6 bases). In germline, CDR1 is LNHDA, CDR2 SQIVND (reference sequence). This CDR3 has 15 amino acids. V lost 4 bases and J 6 bases, leaving 17 bases between the germline ends. This CDR3 reads CASSTPRAGRDTQYF. The CDR3 DNA is TGTGCCAGTAGTACCCCAAGGGCGGGGCGGGATACGCAGTATTTT.

This chain connects TRBV10-3 to TRBJ2-6, with D unresolved. Germline assignment: CDR1 ENHRY and CDR2 SYGVKD. This CDR3 has 13 residues. Trimming left V 4 bases short and J 2 bases short, with 3 bases between. The CDR3 bases are TGTGCCATCAGTGGTACTGGGGCCAACGTCCTGACTTTC. Translating gives CAISGTGANVLTF.

V usage is TRBV4-2 and J usage is TRBJ1-5; D uncertain. In germline, CDR1 is LGHNA, CDR2 YNFKEQ. V was shortened by 0 bases and J by 3 bases, with 12 bases between the two germline ends. This CDR3 region has 16 residues. The CDR3 protein is CASSQEAGVVNQPQHF. The CDR3 bases are TGTGCCAGCAGCCAAGAGGCCGGGGTGGTCAATCAGCCCCAGCATTTT.

The CDR3 nucleotides are TGCGCCAGCAGCGTACTAGCGGGAGGATTCAGCTCCTACGAGCAGTACTTC. This encodes CASSVLAGGFSSYEQYF. This chain links TRBV5-1 with TRBJ2-7; 12 bases align to TRBD2. The CDR3 is 17 residues long. V was pared by 4 bases and J by 0 bases, with 8 bases of the junction left unmatched. Germline loops: CDR1 SGHRS, CDR2 YFSETQ.

The chain recombines TRBV30 with TRBJ2-5, with D unresolved. Trimming left V 0 bases short and J 4 bases short, with 3 bases between. The CDR3 is 11 residues long. From germline, CDR1 is GTSNPN and CDR2 SVGIG (reference sequence). CDR3 sequence reads: CAWSVRETQYF. The CDR3 nucleotides are TGTGCCTGGAGTGTACGAGAGACCCAGTACTTC.

V and J are TRBV5-1 and TRBJ2-5, with 11 bases matching TRBD2. Germline lookup yields CDR1 SGHRS and CDR2 YFSETQ. The V gene end was trimmed by 1 base and the J gene end by 3 bases; junction bases not matched to a gene: 5. This CDR3 has 16 residues. The CDR3 here is CASSLTSGSLEETQYF. The CDR3 bases are TGCGCCAGCAGCTTGACTAGCGGGAGTTTAGAAGAGACCCAGTACTTC. Combining the CDR3 with reference TRBV5-1 and TRBJ2-5 gives the whole variable domain KAGVTQTPRYLIKTRGQQVTLSCSPISGHRSVSWYQQTPGQGLQFLFEYFSETQRNKGNFPGRFSGRQFSNSRSEMNVSTLELGDSALYLCASSLTSGSLEETQYFGPGTRLLVL.

V and J are TRBV27 and TRBJ1-2; 7 bases align to TRBD1. V gave up 7 bases and J gave up 8 bases; unmatched junction bases: 16. The CDR3 has 15 residues. CDR1 and CDR2 from the germline V gene are MNHEY and SMNVEV (reference sequence). The DNA of the CDR3 is TGTGCCAGCAAGTTTTTGGGGACAGTCGGTGCCGGCTACACCTTC. This codes for CASKFLGTVGAGYTF.

The chain is built from TRBV11-3 and TRBJ2-1, with 10 positions matching TRBD1. The germline V gene encodes CDR1 SGHNT and CDR2 YENEEA. The CDR3 consists of 16 residues. The junction had 6 bases not matched to a gene; V was cut back by 1 base and J by 6 bases. DNA for the CDR3: TGTGCCAGCAGCTTAGGTCCTTGGACAGGGGGCAATGAGCAGTTCTTC. It codes for CASSLGPWTGGNEQFF.